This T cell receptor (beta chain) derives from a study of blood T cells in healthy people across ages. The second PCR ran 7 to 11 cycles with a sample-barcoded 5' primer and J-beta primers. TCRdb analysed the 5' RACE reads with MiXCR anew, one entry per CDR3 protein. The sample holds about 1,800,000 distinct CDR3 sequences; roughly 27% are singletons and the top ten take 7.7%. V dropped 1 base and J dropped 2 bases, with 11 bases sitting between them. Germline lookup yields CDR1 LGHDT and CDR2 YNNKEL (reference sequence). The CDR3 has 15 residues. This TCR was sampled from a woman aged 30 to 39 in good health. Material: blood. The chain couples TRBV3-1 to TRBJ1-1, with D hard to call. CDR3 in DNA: TGTGCCAGCAGCCAAGCAACAACTTATAACACTGAAGCTTTCTTT. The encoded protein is CASSQATTYNTEAFF.